This paragraph reports one TCR beta chain. This entry belongs to a study of Ad26.COV2.S vaccination and SARS-CoV-2 variants. Study-wide context: Recipients of Ad26.COV2.S got it intramuscularly, once or twice 56 days apart.

Sequencing used immunoSEQ multiplex PCR; TCRdb keeps in-frame clones, though not all of them. The table shows around 400,000 clones, with 89% occurring only once. As to treatment: around 19 received Ad26.COV2.S at low or high dose, single or two shots; about 5 received placebo; per-sample allocation not given. Repertoires come from day 63 after the first vaccine or placebo injection. The clonotype originates from a person aged 18-60 years who received the Ad26.COV2.S COVID-19 vaccine or a placebo. Sequenced material: peripheral blood, taken in a trial of Ad26.COV2.S vaccine versus placebo.

The CDR3 DNA sequence: TGTGCCAGCAGCTTAGACCGGACAGGAGTGAACACTGAAGCTTTCTTT. It yields the protein CASSLDRTGVNTEAFF. The rearrangement uses TRBV7-8 and TRBJ1-1; 7 nucleotides align to TRBD1. The CDR3 runs to 16 residues. J lost 0 bases, V lost 1 base, and 5 bases had no gene match. Germline lookup yields CDR1 SGHVS and CDR2 FQNEAQ.